The clone carrying this TCR beta chain was counted a few times. Its antigen is not identified. The J segment lost 3 bases and the V segment lost 4 bases, leaving 8 bases of the junction unmatched. The V gene's germline CDR1 is SGHVS and CDR2 FQNEAQ. CDR3 length equals 15 residues. The repertoire was sequenced with immunoSEQ multiplex PCR; TCRdb's copy has only in-frame clones and lacks some. This table has roughly 110,000 clones, around nine tenths appearing once. The sample comes from a study of OX40 agonist ivuxolimab in advanced cancers. Study-wide findings and caveats: The study observed clonal expansion of CD4+ and CD8+ blood T cells by week 6 at 0.1 to 3.0 mg/kg.

This sequence was found in an adult with an advanced solid tumor such as melanoma, head and neck, liver or kidney cancer. This chain links TRBV7-8 with TRBJ2-7; 8 bases line up with TRBD1. Here the sequenced sample was CD4+ or CD8+ T cells sorted from blood, taken in a trial of the OX40 agonist ivuxolimab. CDR3 in amino acids: CASSSATGDGYEQYF. In DNA form, the CDR3 reads TGTGCCAGCAGCTCCGCGACAGGGGACGGCTACGAGCAGTACTTC. Filled out from reference TRBV7-8 and TRBJ2-7, the complete variable domain reads GAGVSQSPRYKVAKRGQDVALRCDPISGHVSLFWYQQALGQGPEFLTYFQNEAQLDKSGLPSDRFFAERPEGSVSTLKIQRTQQEDSAVYLCASSSATGDGYEQYFGPGTRLTVT.